Listed here are 30 T cell receptor beta chains from one sample, sequenced in a study of shared clonotypes between healthy human individuals. The naive CD8 population came from CD45RO-negative cells selected for CCR7, without terminally differentiated effector memory CD45RA+ cells. The table came from immunoSEQ multiplex PCR; TCRdb's copy has only in-frame clones and leaves some out. The sample has millions of clones; about 93% are singletons. The sample taken for sequencing was naive CD8+ T cells from PBMCs. The receptors originated from a man younger than 30 in good health. Some clones in this sample may be carry-over from other donors' samples.

In regard to this clone: In the same sample, other DNA sequences code for this CDR3. The V gene is TRBV29-1, the J gene TRBJ2-1, with D unresolved. V was trimmed by 2 bases and J by 4 bases, leaving 3 bases between them. This CDR3 has 11 residues. The germline V gene has CDR1 SQVTM and CDR2 ANQGSEA. Written as DNA, the CDR3 is TGCAGCGTTGAAAGATACAATGAGCAGTTCTTC. It codes for CSVERYNEQFF.

A word on this clone: This same CDR3 is encoded by further DNA sequences in the sample. The chain recombines TRBV11-2 with TRBJ2-1, with TRBD2 identical over 10 bases. The CDR3 has 16 residues. V lost 4 bases, J lost 4 bases, and 7 bases stayed unmatched. Germline-derived CDR1 and CDR2 are SGHAT and FQNNGV. The CDR3 reads CASSSRTSGDYNEQFF. In nucleotides, the CDR3 is TGTGCCAGCAGCTCCCGGACTAGCGGAGATTACAATGAGCAGTTCTTC.

The V gene is TRBV6-5, the J gene TRBJ1-3; TRBD1 aligns across 9 bases. CDR1 is MNHEY, CDR2 SVGAGI, per germline. The V segment lost 7 bases and the J segment 2 bases; nucleotides outside the gene matches: 6. The CDR3 totals 15 residues. The CDR3 sequence: CASTQDRGTGNTIYF. The CDR3, as DNA: TGTGCCAGCACCCAGGACAGGGGAACTGGAAACACCATATATTTT.

The chain couples TRBV28 to TRBJ2-1; D ambiguous. The CDR3 spans 13 residues. The V end lost 6 bases, the J end lost 0 bases, and 6 bases lay between the germline ends. Germline V gene data show CDR1 as MDHEN and CDR2 as SYDVKM. The CDR3 region has the DNA TGTGCCAGCAGCGTCCGCTCCTACAATGAGCAGTTCTTC. It specifies CASSVRSYNEQFF.

This chain joins TRBV4-1 and TRBJ2-1, with TRBD2 matching 11 bases. Germline lookup yields CDR1 MGHRA and CDR2 YSYEKL. The CDR3 extends over 14 amino acids. Trimming at V came to 1 base and at J to 10 bases, leaving 3 bases not matched to a gene. The CDR3 protein is CASSQGTSGREQFF. CDR3 sequence (DNA): TGCGCCAGCAGCCAAGGGACTAGCGGGCGAGAGCAGTTCTTC.

The gene calls are TRBV11-2 and TRBJ2-7, with TRBD2 identical over 12 bases. With 1 base clipped from V and 4 bases from J, the junction kept 8 bases outside the gene matches. This CDR3 is built from 17 residues. The V gene's germline CDR1 is SGHAT and CDR2 FQNNGV. The CDR3: CASSLGGSSGRAYEQYF. The CDR3 DNA reads as TGTGCCAGCAGCTTAGGAGGGTCTAGCGGGAGGGCGTACGAGCAGTACTTC.

This CDR3 reads CASSFLFGAVNTEAFF. The CDR3, as DNA: TGTGCCAGCAGTTTCCTTTTCGGGGCGGTGAACACTGAAGCTTTCTTT. This sequence joins TRBV28 and TRBJ1-1; D is possibly TRBD1 (5 bases). Germline V gene lookup returns CDR1 MDHEN and CDR2 SYDVKM. V dropped 3 bases and J dropped 0 bases, with 14 bases sitting between them. This CDR3 comprises 16 residues.

V is TRBV30 and J is TRBJ2-7; 10 bases line up with TRBD1. Germline CDR1 and CDR2: GTSNPN and SVGIG (reference sequence). Trimming cost V 1 base and J 5 bases; bases outside gene matches: 5. This CDR3 has 14 amino acids. CDR3 residues: CAWSGDRGDHEQYF. The CDR3 coding sequence is TGTGCCTGGAGTGGGGACAGGGGCGACCACGAGCAGTACTTC.

The chain is built from TRBV28 and TRBJ2-7, with TRBD1 matching over 8 bases. Germline V gene data show CDR1 as MDHEN and CDR2 as SYDVKM. The CDR3 runs 14 residues. V shed 6 bases, J shed 4 bases, and the junction held 8 bases outside the gene matches. CDR3 nucleotide sequence: TGTGCCAGCAGATATAGGGACAGGCGTTACGAGCAGTACTTC. Amino acids: CASRYRDRRYEQYF. The full variable domain, completed using reference TRBV28 and TRBJ2-7, is DVKVTQSSRYLVKRTGEKVFLECVQDMDHENMFWYRQDPGLGLRLIYFSYDVKMKEKGDIPEGYSVSREKKERFSLILESASTNQTSMYLCASRYRDRRYEQYFGPGTRLTVT.

A note on this clone: The sample holds other DNA sequences that translate to the same CDR3. The V call is TRBV2, the J call TRBJ1-1, with no clear D. CDR1 is SNHLY, CDR2 FYNNEI, per germline. The CDR3 has 13 amino acids. The ends were cut back, 6 bases at V and 2 bases at J, with 10 bases in the middle. The CDR3 DNA reads TGTGCCAGCAGCGGGGTTCTTAACACTGAAGCTTTCTTT. Encoded protein: CASSGVLNTEAFF.

CDR3 amino acids: CATSPVPRTNTGELFF. The DNA for the CDR3 is TGTGCCACCAGCCCCGTCCCGCGGACGAACACCGGGGAGCTGTTTTTT. The J gene is TRBJ2-2, the V gene TRBV15; D not certain. Germline V CDR1 and CDR2: LNHNV, YYDKDF (reference sequence). CDR3 size: 16 residues. V lost 5 bases to trimming and J lost 0 bases, with 13 bases between them.

Concerning this clone itself: Other DNA sequences of this sample code for an identical CDR3. The chain recombines TRBV28 with TRBJ1-5; D not resolved. V was trimmed by 3 bases and J by 4 bases, leaving 7 bases between them. Germline V CDR1 and CDR2: MDHEN, SYDVKM. CDR3 size: 13 residues. CDR3 nucleotide sequence: TGTGCCAGCAGTTTTCCGGGGAATCAGCCCCAGCATTTT. As protein: CASSFPGNQPQHF.

This chain links TRBV19 with TRBJ2-1, with TRBD1 identical over 7 bases. The CDR3 length is 15 residues. V lost 4 bases to trimming and J lost 12 bases; unmatched junction nucleotides: 15. Germline V lookup: CDR1 LNHDA, CDR2 SQIVND (reference sequence). The CDR3 DNA sequence: TGTGCCAGTAGTACCGACAGGGAAGGGTTAAGTGTGCAGTTCTTC. Amino acid sequence: CASSTDREGLSVQFF.

The chain couples TRBV27 to TRBJ2-1; TRBD1 matches 9 bases. Germline V gene sequence: CDR1 MNHEY, CDR2 SMNVEV (reference sequence). With V trimmed by 8 bases and J by 4 bases, 15 bases remained unmatched. The CDR3 length is 17 residues. CDR3 sequence: CASVPSPGTGLYNEQFF. The CDR3 DNA reads as TGTGCCAGCGTCCCGAGCCCCGGGACAGGGTTGTACAATGAGCAGTTCTTC.

The genes are TRBV27 and TRBJ2-7; D not certain. V dropped 0 bases and J dropped 10 bases, with 13 bases sitting between them. The CDR3 loop spans 13 amino acids. Germline CDR1 reads MNHEY; CDR2 reads SMNVEV (reference sequence). In nucleotides, the CDR3 is TGTGCCAGCAGTTTATCGGGTGAATGGGCACAGTACTTC. This sequence encodes CASSLSGEWAQYF.

The chain uses TRBV28 and TRBJ2-5, with D unclear. The germline CDR1 and CDR2 sequences are MDHEN and SYDVKM. The CDR3 is 15 amino acids. Trimming cost V 7 bases and J 1 base, with 16 bases left between them. CDR3 bases: TGTGCCAGCACCTTTCTAACAGCCAGCCAAGAGACCCAGTACTTC. Translation: CASTFLTASQETQYF.

Remarks on this clone: Other DNA sequences from this sample encode an identical CDR3 as well. The CDR3 region is CASSSLLEQYF. For the CDR3, the DNA is TGTGCCAGCAGCTCCTTGTTAGAGCAGTACTTC. This chain uses TRBV7-9 with TRBJ2-7; D ambiguous. The CDR3 extends over 11 amino acids. The germline CDR1 and CDR2 sequences are SEHNR and FQNEAQ (reference sequence). V lost 4 bases and J 7 bases, leaving 8 bases between the germline ends.

This sequence joins TRBV28 and TRBJ2-7; no firm D call. Trimming took 5 bases from V and 2 from J, leaving 13 bases between them. This CDR3 contains 14 residues. Germline CDR1 is MDHEN and CDR2 is SYDVKM. CDR3 nucleotides: TGTGCCAGCAGTCCTCGATTGTTCCCCTACGAGCAGTACTTC. Amino acid sequence: CASSPRLFPYEQYF.

The rearrangement joins TRBV19 to TRBJ1-1; D is uncertain. Germline V lookup: CDR1 LNHDA, CDR2 SQIVND (reference sequence). CDR3 length: 12 residues. V lost 6 bases to trimming and J lost 0 bases, with 5 bases between them. The DNA of the CDR3 is TGTGCCAGTAGGCTCATGAACACTGAAGCTTTCTTT. Encoded protein: CASRLMNTEAFF. Drawing the rest from reference TRBV19 and TRBJ1-1, the complete variable domain is DGGITQSPKYLFRKEGQNVTLSCEQNLNHDAMYWYRQDPGQGLRLIYYSQIVNDFQKGDIAEGYSVSREKKESFPLTVTSAQKNPTAFYLCASRLMNTEAFFGQGTRLTVV.

The rearrangement joins TRBV27 to TRBJ1-5; D ambiguous. The CDR3 has 13 residues. Trimming cost V 3 bases and J 5 bases, with 8 bases left between them. Germline V gene sequence: CDR1 MNHEY, CDR2 SMNVEV (reference sequence). The CDR3 bases are TGTGCCAGCAGTTTCCAAAATGATCAGCCCCAGCATTTT. This encodes CASSFQNDQPQHF.

This clone has just one count. This chain uses TRBV25-1 with TRBJ2-3, with D possibly matching TRBD2 (5 bases). CDR3 length: 17 amino acids. Germline V gene sequence: CDR1 MGHDK, CDR2 SYGVNS. Trimming took off 5 bases at V and 0 bases at J, with 18 bases between the two ends. CDR3 in amino acids: CASSKRTSWTSTDTQYF. The CDR3 DNA reads as TGTGCCAGCAGTAAACGGACGAGCTGGACTAGCACAGATACGCAGTATTTT.

The chain has TRBV29-1 and TRBJ2-5; no reliable D call. The CDR3 is 11 amino acids. CDR1 SQVTM and CDR2 ANQGSEA come from the germline V gene. Between the trimmed V and J ends, which lost 4 bases and 0 bases, there was a span of 3 bases. CDR3 DNA sequence: TGCAGCGTTGTCTACCAAGAGACCCAGTACTTC. It is translated as CSVVYQETQYF.

V gene TRBV10-2 combines with J gene TRBJ1-5; 7 bases align to TRBD1. The CDR3 consists of 16 residues. CDR1 is WSHSY, CDR2 SAAADI, per germline. The V and J ends lost 6 bases and 1 base, in that order; junction bases with no gene match: 9. The CDR3: CASSPRQGPSNQPQHF. The CDR3, as DNA: TGCGCCAGCAGCCCTCGACAGGGCCCAAGCAATCAGCCCCAGCATTTT.

This clone was recorded only once. The rearrangement links TRBV9 to TRBJ2-3; D ambiguous. Germline CDR1 is SGDLS and CDR2 is YYNGEE. Trimming stripped 0 bases from V and 5 bases from J, with 10 bases between. The CDR3 is 14 amino acids. Here the CDR3 reads CASSVDGSQDTQYF. The CDR3 DNA is TGTGCCAGCAGCGTAGATGGTAGTCAAGATACGCAGTATTTT.

The V gene is TRBV13, the J gene TRBJ2-5, with D unclear. CDR1 PRHDT and CDR2 FYEKMQ come from the germline V gene (reference sequence). V lost 4 bases and J 2 bases, leaving 8 bases between the germline ends. The CDR3 has 13 amino acids. CDR3 sequence (DNA): TGTGCCAGCAGCTCCCGGTCGCAAGAGACCCAGTACTTC. Its translation: CASSSRSQETQYF. The full variable domain, completed using reference TRBV13 and TRBJ2-5, is AAGVIQSPRHLIKEKRETATLKCYPIPRHDTVYWYQQGPGQDPQFLISFYEKMQSDKGSIPDRFSAQQFSDYHSELNMSSLELGDSALYFCASSSRSQETQYFGPGTRLLVL.

The chain has TRBV27 and TRBJ1-1; 7 nucleotides agree with TRBD1. V dropped 2 bases and J dropped 5; count of bases not matched to a gene: 5. CDR1 and CDR2 (germline): MNHEY, SMNVEV (reference sequence). The CDR3 has 14 residues. The CDR3 loop reads CASSLAGGGTEAFF. DNA of the CDR3: TGTGCCAGCAGTTTAGCAGGGGGAGGGACTGAAGCTTTCTTT.

CDR3 sequence: CASQATRGWTQYF. CDR3 DNA: TGTGCCAGCCAGGCTACAAGGGGTTGGACCCAGTACTTC. This chain links TRBV27 with TRBJ2-5, with D possibly being TRBD1 (5 bases). CDR1 and CDR2 (germline): MNHEY, SMNVEV (reference sequence). Between the trimmed V and J ends, which lost 8 bases and 7 bases, there was a span of 17 bases. The CDR3 is 13 amino acids.

This chain uses TRBV9 with TRBJ1-4, with 7 positions matching TRBD1. CDR1 is SGDLS, CDR2 YYNGEE, per germline. V lost 4 bases and J lost 3; bases outside the gene matches: 9. This CDR3 contains 16 residues. The CDR3 nucleotides are TGTGCCAGCAGCCAGGGCAGACAGGGCCCTAATGAAAAACTGTTTTTT. This translates into CASSQGRQGPNEKLFF.

The chain carries TRBV25-1 and TRBJ2-3; D might be TRBD1 (6 bases). CDR1 and CDR2 from the germline V gene are MGHDK and SYGVNS. The CDR3 length is 15 residues. V was pared by 10 bases and J by 3 bases, with 20 bases between. CDR3 in amino acids: CATRTDLGRTDTQYF. The CDR3 DNA reads TGTGCCACCCGGACAGACCTTGGGAGAACAGATACGCAGTATTTT.

This clone was found a few times. The same CDR3 is also encoded by other DNA sequences in this sample. The V and J genes are TRBV9 and TRBJ1-2; 8 bases match TRBD1. Per the germline V gene, CDR1 is SGDLS and CDR2 is YYNGEE. With V trimmed by 0 bases and J by 4 bases, 5 bases remained unmatched. There are 15 residues in the CDR3. CDR3 protein: CASSVGQGAGYGYTF. The CDR3 DNA reads TGTGCCAGCAGCGTAGGGCAGGGGGCCGGCTATGGCTACACCTTC.